A single sample gave rise to the 21 T cell receptor beta chains below, sequenced in a study of CD8 T cells in ankylosing spondylitis. TCRdb processed the 5' RACE reads anew with MiXCR; each CDR3 protein has one entry. The table includes just under 350,000 distinct CDR3 sequences, roughly 14% detected once. Source material: blood, either unsorted or a sorted T cell fraction (not recorded which). Every receptor here comes from a male donor with ankylosing spondylitis or in good health (not recorded which).

This clonotype came up a few times. This sequence joins TRBV2 and TRBJ2-2; perhaps TRBD2 as D (6 bases). This CDR3 has 15 residues. The germline V and J ends were trimmed by 6 bases and 6 bases, with 17 bases remaining between them. The germline gives CDR1 SNHLY, CDR2 FYNNEI. The CDR3 bases are TGTGCCAGCAGGACGACCCGACTAGGAGCCGGGGAGCTGTTTTTT. Translation: CASRTTRLGAGELFF.

J is TRBJ1-2 and V is TRBV18; 8 bases map to TRBD1. The CDR3 length is 14 residues. Germline CDR1 is KGHSH and CDR2 is LQKENI. V was clipped by 3 bases and J by 1 base; unmatched bases: 1. DNA of the CDR3: TGTGCCAGCTCACCGGGACAGGTTAACTATGGCTACACCTTC. Amino acid sequence: CASSPGQVNYGYTF.

This clonotype was recorded a few times. The chain carries TRBV7-6 and TRBJ2-7; 7 bases match TRBD2. V lost 1 base and J lost 4; bases outside the gene matches: 10. CDR1 and CDR2 from the germline V gene are SGHVS and FNYEAQ. The CDR3 extends over 16 amino acids. The CDR3 protein is CASSLGPPKAGYEQYF. As DNA, the CDR3 is TGTGCCAGCAGCTTAGGCCCCCCTAAAGCGGGGTACGAGCAGTACTTC.

This clonotype was seen repeatedly, ten times or more. V gene TRBV12-3 or TRBV12-4 combines with J gene TRBJ1-6, with a possible D match to TRBD1 (5 bases). Trimming took off 6 bases at V and 4 bases at J, with 10 bases between the two ends. The CDR3 has 14 amino acids. The chain's CDR3 is CASRPGFYNSPLHF. The CDR3, as DNA: TGTGCCAGCAGGCCAGGGTTTTATAATTCACCCCTCCACTTT.

Many counts were recorded for this clonotype. V usage is TRBV5-6 and J usage is TRBJ2-7, with TRBD1 as a possible D gene (6 bases). The germline V gene encodes CDR1 SGHDT and CDR2 YYEEEE. The CDR3 sequence is 13 residues long. V was shortened by 3 bases and J by 3 bases, with 10 bases between the two germline ends. CDR3 sequence: CASSSTGRYEQYF. The CDR3 DNA reads TGTGCCAGCAGCTCGACAGGTCGCTACGAGCAGTACTTC.

This clonotype occurred a few times. The CDR3 nucleotides read TGTGCCGCCCAGGGACAGGGTCCTACGTTAGGGGAGCTGTTTTTT. It is translated as CAAQGQGPTLGELFF. The J gene is TRBJ2-2, the V gene TRBV10-3, with 9 bases lining up with TRBD1. The germline V gene encodes CDR1 ENHRY and CDR2 SYGVKD. The V gene end was trimmed by 11 bases and the J gene end by 8 bases; junction bases not matched to a gene: 15. This CDR3 has 15 residues.

This clonotype occurred many times. The rearrangement links TRBV12-3 or TRBV12-4 to TRBJ2-2; TRBD1 or TRBD2 may be the D gene (5 bases each). The V end lost 1 base, the J end lost 3 bases, and 9 bases lay between the germline ends. The CDR3 totals 15 residues. Written as DNA, the CDR3 is TGTGCCAGCAGTTTAGGGGGGTCAGACACCGGGGAGCTGTTTTTT. Its translation: CASSLGGSDTGELFF.

This clonotype was seen only a few times. The gene calls are TRBV12-3 or TRBV12-4 and TRBJ2-5; no clear D. The CDR3 runs 11 residues. V was cut by 6 bases and J by 10 bases, with 12 bases left in between. The CDR3 DNA sequence: TGTGCCAGCAGCAGTACCCGAGACCAGTACTTC. Protein product: CASSSTRDQYF.

The chain recombines TRBV30 with TRBJ1-4; no clear D. Trimming removed 0 bases at V and 4 bases at J, with 12 bases between. The CDR3 totals 15 residues. CDR1 and CDR2 (germline): GTSNPN, SVGIG (reference sequence). This chain's CDR3 is CAWSVANGDNEKLFF. CDR3 in DNA: TGTGCCTGGAGTGTAGCGAACGGAGATAATGAAAAACTGTTTTTT.

This clonotype was recorded a few times. An end of the junction does not agree with germline; a read error may underlie this. This chain joins TRBV3-1 and TRBJ2-7; D assignment may be TRBD1 or TRBD2 (5 bases each). The CDR3 has 12 amino acids. Germline V gene sequence: CDR1 LGHDT, CDR2 YNNKEL (reference sequence). The CDR3 is CASSRSGTLASF. Here the CDR3 DNA reads TGTGCCAGCAGCCGATCCGGGACGTTGGCCTCCTTC.

V gene TRBV7-6 combines with J gene TRBJ2-3; maybe TRBD2 (5 bases). The germline V and J ends were trimmed by 6 bases and 3 bases, with 7 bases remaining between them. The V gene's germline CDR1 is SGHVS and CDR2 FNYEAQ. This CDR3 has 12 amino acids. The CDR3: CASSSVTDTQYF. The CDR3 DNA reads TGTGCCAGCAGTAGCGTGACAGATACGCAGTATTTT.

The chain is built from TRBV5-1 and TRBJ2-3; 8 bases are shared with TRBD1. Germline V CDR1 and CDR2: SGHRS, YFSETQ. The CDR3 is made up of 15 amino acids. Trimming took 4 bases from V and 2 from J; bases not matched to a gene: 6. The CDR3 region is CASSGGQGYTDTQYF. The CDR3 DNA reads as TGCGCCAGCAGCGGCGGACAGGGCTACACAGATACGCAGTATTTT.

This clonotype has a count of ten or more. The chain has TRBV5-1 and TRBJ1-2, with D possibly being TRBD1 (5 bases). The CDR3 spans 13 residues. The V end was cut by 4 bases, the J end by 5 bases, with 12 bases between. CDR1 is SGHRS, CDR2 YFSETQ, per germline. CDR3 sequence: CASSPGTEYGYTF. DNA of the CDR3: TGCGCCAGCAGCCCAGGGACTGAATATGGCTACACCTTC. The variable domain in full, completed from reference TRBV5-1 and TRBJ1-2, reads KAGVTQTPRYLIKTRGQQVTLSCSPISGHRSVSWYQQTPGQGLQFLFEYFSETQRNKGNFPGRFSGRQFSNSRSEMNVSTLELGDSALYLCASSPGTEYGYTFGSGTRLTVV.

The V and J genes are TRBV5-1 and TRBJ2-2, with 10 bases matching TRBD1. Unmatched junction bases numbered 5, after V lost 4 bases and J lost 2 bases. CDR1 SGHRS and CDR2 YFSETQ come from the germline V gene. The CDR3 is 16 amino acids. The CDR3 sequence is CASSDGTGVNTGELFF. The CDR3 nucleotides read TGCGCCAGCAGCGATGGGACAGGGGTAAACACCGGGGAGCTGTTTTTT.

This clonotype was seen at least ten times. In DNA, the CDR3 is TGCGCCAGCAGCTTGGGGGACAGAAATCAGCCCCAGCATTTT. Its translation is CASSLGDRNQPQHF. The chain carries TRBV5-1 and TRBJ1-5; TRBD1 aligns across 7 bases. Germline V gives CDR1 SGHRS, CDR2 YFSETQ. This CDR3 contains 14 residues. J gave up 4 bases and V 0 bases, and 1 base lay outside the gene matches.

CDR3 nucleotides: TGTGCCAGCAGCCAAAGGACGGGGAGCTCCTACGAGCAGTACTTC. This gives the protein CASSQRTGSSYEQYF. The chain carries TRBV3-1 and TRBJ2-7, with a weak D call TRBD2 (5 bases). Germline assignment: CDR1 LGHDT and CDR2 YNNKEL (reference sequence). The CDR3 runs 15 residues. V lost 2 bases to trimming and J lost 0 bases, with 11 bases between them.

This clonotype has just a few counts. The chain joins TRBV5-6 to TRBJ1-2; 7 nucleotides agree with TRBD1. V shed 5 bases, J shed 4 bases, and the junction held 8 bases outside the gene matches. The CDR3 runs to 14 residues. CDR1 is SGHDT, CDR2 YYEEEE, per germline. CDR3 residues: CASSPDRTIYGYTF. The CDR3 region has the DNA TGTGCCAGCAGTCCGGACAGGACGATCTATGGCTACACCTTC.

This clonotype came up once. The rearrangement joins TRBV12-3 or TRBV12-4 to TRBJ2-7, with TRBD1 matching 11 bases. With 5 bases clipped from V and 3 bases from J, the junction kept 6 bases outside the gene matches. The length of the CDR3 is 15 residues. CDR3 DNA sequence: TGTGCCAGCAGTACGGCGGACAGGGGGCTCTACGAGCAGTACTTC. Translating it yields CASSTADRGLYEQYF.

This chain joins TRBV2 and TRBJ1-1; D unresolved. With 8 bases removed from V and 4 bases from J, the gap between germline ends came to 17 bases. This CDR3 is built from 14 residues. The V gene's germline CDR1 is SNHLY and CDR2 FYNNEI. The CDR3 sequence is CASSLGGMGTEAFF. The CDR3 region has the DNA TGTGCCAGCTCCCTGGGAGGGATGGGCACTGAAGCTTTCTTT. The variable domain in full, with the rest retrieved from reference TRBV2 and TRBJ1-1, is EPEVTQTPSHQVTQMGQEVILRCVPISNHLYFYWYRQILGQKVEFLVSFYNNEISEKSEIFDDQFSVERPDGSNFTLKIRSTKLEDSAMYFCASSLGGMGTEAFFGQGTRLTVV.

This clonotype has more than one count but fewer than ten. The CDR3, as DNA: TGTGCCAGCAGCCCCGGACTAGCGGGAGGCTTCACCGGGGAGCTGTTTTTT. It encodes CASSPGLAGGFTGELFF. The V gene is TRBV6-1, the J gene TRBJ2-2; 14 bases agree with TRBD2. This CDR3 region has 17 residues. Per germline, CDR1 MNHNS and CDR2 SASEGT. V lost 6 bases, J lost 4 bases, and 7 bases stayed unmatched.

This clonotype was detected a few times. The V gene is TRBV30, the J gene TRBJ2-7; TRBD1 aligns across 9 bases. The DNA end is more similar to TRBJ2-4, so the J call may be wrong. The CDR3 consists of 12 residues. Germline CDR1 and CDR2: GTSNPN and SVGIG (reference sequence). The CDR3, as DNA: TGTGCCTGGAGCCCGGACAGGGGCATTCAGTACTTC. Its protein product is CAWSPDRGIQYF.